The 14 T cell receptor beta chains reported below all come from one sample, sequenced in a study of radiation and T cells in renal cell carcinoma. Indicated time point: blood 4 weeks post-SBRT, at nephrectomy. The treatment was: 15 Gy SBRT to primary tumor, nephrectomy 4 weeks later. Generated by immunoSEQ multiplex PCR, the TCRdb table keeps only in-frame clones and is missing some. The sample gives fewer than 200,000 clones, around 89% of which show up once; 10% to 12% is in the top ten. This sample comprised blood, obtained from a patient whose treatment included radiotherapy and nephrectomy. The source of these receptors is a woman between 45 and 60 years old with renal cell carcinoma.

The CDR3 loop is CASIPGVGQPQHF. The CDR3 region has the DNA TGTGCCAGCATCCCGGGGGTAGGGCAGCCCCAGCATTTT. The rearrangement uses TRBV2 and TRBJ1-5; a possible D gene is TRBD1 (5 bases). The CDR3 is made up of 13 amino acids. CDR1 SNHLY and CDR2 FYNNEI come from the germline V gene. The V gene lost 7 bases and the J gene lost 7 bases, with 14 bases spanning the gap.

The chain carries TRBV4-1 and TRBJ2-3; 7 bases align to TRBD2. The germline CDR1 and CDR2 sequences are MGHRA and YSYEKL. The CDR3 has 16 residues. V dropped 4 bases and J dropped 4; count of bases not matched to a gene: 11. The CDR3 nucleotides are TGCGCCAGCAGCCTTGTTAGTGGGGGAGGGGCAGATACGCAGTATTTT. This translates into CASSLVSGGGADTQYF.

The gene calls are TRBV7-2 and TRBJ2-7, with D unresolved. Trimming shortened V by 1 base and J by 0 bases, and 7 bases separated the two germline ends. The CDR3 extends over 14 amino acids. Germline loops: CDR1 SGHTA, CDR2 FQGNSA. DNA for the CDR3: TGTGCCAGCAGCTTAGATTGGAACTCCTACGAGCAGTACTTC. Translated, it gives CASSLDWNSYEQYF.

CDR3 amino acids: CASRPQGLRNTIYF. CDR3 DNA: TGTGCCAGCAGACCACAGGGTCTCAGAAACACCATATATTTT. This rearrangement joins TRBV6-5 to TRBJ1-3, with D maybe TRBD1 (6 bases). CDR3 length: 14 residues. Germline CDR1 MNHEY, CDR2 SVGAGI. Trimming cost V 6 bases and J 5 bases, with 14 bases left between them.

This clone was seen a few times. The chain employs TRBV4-1 and TRBJ2-1; 9 bases agree with TRBD2. Germline assignment: CDR1 MGHRA and CDR2 YSYEKL. This CDR3 spans 15 amino acids. The V segment lost 0 bases and the J segment 9 bases; nucleotides outside the gene matches: 6. CDR3 sequence: CASSQDRRGGGEQFF. The DNA of the CDR3 is TGCGCCAGCAGCCAAGACCGGCGGGGGGGAGGTGAGCAGTTCTTC.

There are a few counts of this clone. The V call is TRBV19, the J call TRBJ1-5; a possible D gene is TRBD1 (6 bases). The CDR3 sequence is 15 residues long. CDR1 and CDR2 (germline): LNHDA, SQIVND (reference sequence). V lost 4 bases, J lost 2 bases, and 12 bases lay in between. The CDR3 DNA reads as TGTGCCAGTAGTACAGGGGTGGCGGGCAATCAGCCCCAGCATTTT. This gives the protein CASSTGVAGNQPQHF.

The sample holds a few counts of this clone. The rearrangement links TRBV7-9 to TRBJ1-6; 11 bases are shared with TRBD1. The CDR3 sequence is 15 residues long. V shed 1 base and J 10 bases; nucleotides not matched to a gene: 3. CDR1 SEHNR and CDR2 FQNEAQ come from the germline V gene (reference sequence). The CDR3 protein is CASSLVGTGGSPLHF. CDR3 DNA sequence: TGTGCCAGCAGCTTAGTGGGGACAGGGGGATCACCCCTCCACTTT.

The chain combines TRBV7-2 with TRBJ1-1; D is possibly TRBD1 (6 bases). Germline V gene lookup returns CDR1 SGHTA and CDR2 FQGNSA. V lost 3 bases and J lost 1, with 9 bases in between. The CDR3 is 14 amino acids. The CDR3 region is CASSFGGPNTEAFF. The CDR3 DNA follows: TGTGCCAGCAGCTTCGGGGGGCCGAACACTGAAGCTTTCTTT.

V usage is TRBV13 and J usage is TRBJ2-7; 11 positions match TRBD1. This CDR3 spans 12 amino acids. Unmatched junction bases numbered 3, after V lost 5 bases and J lost 9 bases. Germline CDR1 is PRHDT and CDR2 is FYEKMQ (reference sequence). The DNA for the CDR3 is TGTGCCAGCAGCAGGACAGGGGGCCGGCAGTACTTC. This translates into CASSRTGGRQYF.

V and J are TRBV5-1 and TRBJ2-6; the D is unclear. The CDR3 totals 17 residues. V was trimmed by 4 bases and J by 0 bases, leaving 14 bases between them. The germline V gene has CDR1 SGHRS and CDR2 YFSETQ. CDR3 protein: CASSVVEQYSGANVLTF. Here the CDR3 DNA reads TGCGCCAGCAGCGTGGTAGAGCAGTACTCTGGGGCCAACGTCCTGACTTTC.

The rearrangement uses TRBV9 and TRBJ2-3, with D possibly TRBD1 on 6 matching bases. This CDR3 spans 17 amino acids. Per germline, CDR1 SGDLS and CDR2 YYNGEE. Trimming shortened V by 9 bases and J by 3 bases, and 26 bases separated the two germline ends. The CDR3 protein is CATPSAQGINNTDTQYF. In DNA, the CDR3 is TGTGCCACCCCCTCGGCTCAGGGGATCAACAATACAGATACGCAGTATTTT.

The chain couples TRBV7-9 to TRBJ2-7; unclear D gene. The CDR3 runs 14 residues. Germline V gives CDR1 SEHNR, CDR2 FQNEAQ (reference sequence). V lost 4 bases and J lost 3, with 13 bases in between. The CDR3 coding sequence is TGTGCCAGCAGCTCGCCTTTAAAATACTACGAGCAGTACTTC. Translation: CASSSPLKYYEQYF.

This clone was detected once. CDR3 nucleotide sequence: TGTGCCAGCAGCTTAGGTCAGGGGGCCATCACAGATACGCAGTATTTT. Residues: CASSLGQGAITDTQYF. This rearrangement joins TRBV7-2 to TRBJ2-3, with 8 positions matching TRBD1. CDR3 length: 16 amino acids. Germline V gene data show CDR1 as SGHTA and CDR2 as FQGNSA. After removal of 1 base from V and 2 bases from J, the junction contained 5 bases not matched to a gene. Looking up the rest from reference TRBV7-2 and TRBJ2-3 gives the full variable domain: GAGVSQSPSNKVTEKGKDVELRCDPISGHTALYWYRQSLGQGLEFLIYFQGNSAPDKSGLPSDRFSAERTGGSVSTLTIQRTQQEDSAVYLCASSLGQGAITDTQYFGPGTRLTVL.

Note on this clone: The junction shows a germline mismatch at one end, possibly a read error. The J gene is TRBJ1-4, the V gene TRBV5-8; no clear D gene. CDR3 length equals 14 residues. Germline V gene sequence: CDR1 SGHTS, CDR2 YDEGEE. This CDR3 is CASSQDLRSEKLFF. In DNA, the CDR3 is TGCGCCAGCAGCCAAGACCTACGGTCGGAAAAACTGTTTTTT. Combining the CDR3 with reference TRBV5-8 and TRBJ1-4 gives the whole variable domain EAGVTQSPTHLIKTRGQQATLRCSPISGHTSVYWYQQALGLGLQFLLWYDEGEERNRGNFPPRFSGRQFPNYSSELNVNALELEDSALYLCASSQDLRSEKLFFGSGTQLSVL.